The present T cell receptor beta chain was sequenced within a study of blood T cell repertoires in COVID-19. The overall study: There were acute and convalescent COVID-19 samples, and they came from the United States, Italy and Spain. From T cells, B-cell-depleted T cells, or PBMCs came the material, which was cDNA or gDNA.

The CDR3 runs to 15 residues. Germline V gene data show CDR1 as SGHAT and CDR2 as FQNNGV. V gave up 5 bases and J gave up 4 bases; unmatched junction bases: 10. How the authors handled the data: It was from reference gene primer amplification that nucleated cell counts were estimated. The assay was immunoSEQ multiplex PCR, and TCRdb's table has in-frame clones only and misses some. The V and J calls and clone size come from that table; D and trimming were worked out from the DNA. Among about 170,000 clones, 84% were seen once, and the ten largest hold about 14%. Seattle-derived patients entered the study during active infection and were followed longitudinally.

The J gene is TRBJ2-5, the V gene TRBV11-2; 7 positions agree with TRBD1. The sequence was obtained from a woman in her 70s with COVID-19, enrolled during active disease. The sequenced sample was peripheral blood. The CDR3 coding sequence is TGTGCCAGCAGCCCCTTGACAGGGCCGGTAGAGACCCAGTACTTC. Protein product: CASSPLTGPVETQYF.